The clone carrying this T cell receptor (beta chain) showed up many times. This sample was included in a study of blood T cells in healthy people across ages. With a J-beta primer mix and a sample-barcoded 5' primer, a second PCR ran about 6 to 11 cycles. Tagging of each cDNA molecule was performed by a template-switch adaptor with 12 random nucleotides. TCRdb independently ran MiXCR on the 5' RACE reads; one entry per CDR3 protein. The top ten hold less than 20% of the sample, which has hundreds of thousands of distinct CDR3 sequences, roughly 31% seen once. Sequencing was performed on blood. This TCR was sampled from a woman of 80 years or more in good health.

CDR3 bases: TGTGCCAGCAAGGGGACAGGGTTTAATGAGCAGTTCTTC. As protein: CASKGTGFNEQFF. The J gene is TRBJ2-1, the V gene TRBV6-1; 9 bases are a match to TRBD1. Per germline, CDR1 MNHNS and CDR2 SASEGT. Trimming cost V 7 bases and J 7 bases; bases outside gene matches: 5. There are 13 residues in the CDR3.